The 15 T cell receptor beta chains reported below all come from one sample, sequenced in a study of STAT5B mutations in CD4+ large granular lymphocyte leukemia. Here immunoSEQ multiplex PCR was the method, and the copy in TCRdb shows in-frame clones only, minus some. The sample contains some 40,000 clones, about four fifths of which appear only once. Sequenced sample: CD4+ T cells from blood buffy coats. The receptor source for this set is a human donor in good health.

This chain uses TRBV7-2 with TRBJ1-5; D unclear. The CDR3 is made up of 14 amino acids. The V end lost 3 bases, the J end lost 3 bases, and 9 bases lay between the germline ends. Germline V CDR1 and CDR2: SGHTA, FQGNSA. As DNA, the CDR3 is TGTGCCAGCAGCTTTATGGACGCCAATCAGCCCCAGCATTTT. Its translation is CASSFMDANQPQHF.

The chain is built from TRBV10-2 and TRBJ1-1, with no clear D. This CDR3 is 13 amino acids long. CDR1 is WSHSY and CDR2 is SAAADI in the germline V gene. The V gene lost 8 bases and the J gene lost 4 bases, with 14 bases spanning the gap. The CDR3 reads CASQVEGGTEAFF. CDR3 DNA sequence: TGCGCCAGCCAGGTGGAGGGTGGCACTGAAGCTTTCTTT.

V is TRBV2 and J is TRBJ2-1; 8 positions match TRBD1. This CDR3 spans 15 amino acids. CDR1 is SNHLY and CDR2 is FYNNEI in the germline V gene. The V gene end was trimmed by 7 bases and the J gene end by 7 bases; junction bases not matched to a gene: 12. The CDR3 region has the DNA TGTGCCAGCACCCACGAACAGGGGGTTCTGAATGAGCAGTTCTTC. Its protein is CASTHEQGVLNEQFF.

This clone was recorded once. The CDR3: CASSQQGRGFNYGYTF. The CDR3 region has the DNA TGTGCCAGCAGCCAACAGGGGAGAGGCTTCAACTATGGCTACACCTTC. This chain joins TRBV5-5 and TRBJ1-2; TRBD1 matches 7 bases. J gave up 2 bases and V 4 bases, and 11 bases lay outside the gene matches. The CDR3 is made up of 16 amino acids. Germline-derived CDR1 and CDR2 are SGHKS and YYEKEE (reference sequence).

This clone rates as medium-sized. The chain uses TRBV5-1 and TRBJ2-2; TRBD2 matches 7 bases. Germline lookup yields CDR1 SGHRS and CDR2 YFSETQ. J lost 1 base, V lost 0 bases, and 3 bases had no gene match. The CDR3 runs 16 residues. CDR3 in amino acids: CASSLALALNTGELFF. The CDR3 DNA follows: TGCGCCAGCAGCTTGGCACTAGCGTTGAACACCGGGGAGCTGTTTTTT.

J is TRBJ2-1 and V is TRBV5-6; 11 bases line up with TRBD2. The CDR3 extends over 19 amino acids. Germline loops: CDR1 SGHDT, CDR2 YYEEEE. V gave up 4 bases and J gave up 8 bases; unmatched junction bases: 20. The CDR3 is CASSLLGNLMSSGGYEQFF. The CDR3 DNA reads TGTGCCAGCAGCCTTTTGGGTAATCTGATGTCTAGCGGGGGGTATGAGCAGTTCTTC.

The chain carries TRBV19 and TRBJ2-1, with TRBD2 matching 8 bases. J gave up 3 bases and V 8 bases, and 9 bases lay outside the gene matches. The CDR3 is 15 amino acids. Germline V CDR1 and CDR2: LNHDA, SQIVND (reference sequence). The CDR3 bases are TGTGCCAGTTTTGGGGCGGGGGGCATCTACAATGAGCAGTTCTTC. Its translation is CASFGAGGIYNEQFF.

This rearrangement joins TRBV30 to TRBJ2-1; D is possibly TRBD2 (6 bases). Germline V lookup: CDR1 GTSNPN, CDR2 SVGIG (reference sequence). The CDR3 has 14 amino acids. V was clipped by 0 bases and J by 5 bases, with 11 bases between them. The CDR3 spells CAWSVGGLDNEQFF. The CDR3, as DNA: TGTGCCTGGAGTGTCGGAGGGTTAGACAATGAGCAGTTCTTC.

The chain is built from TRBV10-3 and TRBJ2-3; 14 nucleotides line up with TRBD2. Germline V gives CDR1 ENHRY, CDR2 SYGVKD. The CDR3 extends over 16 amino acids. With 7 bases clipped from V and 1 base from J, the junction kept 4 bases outside the gene matches. The CDR3 loop reads CAITSGLAGGTDTQYF. The CDR3 nucleotides read TGTGCCATCACCTCGGGACTAGCGGGGGGCACAGATACGCAGTATTTT.

The genes are TRBV7-3 and TRBJ2-5; TRBD2 aligns across 10 bases. CDR1 and CDR2 from the germline V gene are SGHTA and FQGTGA. Trimming took 6 bases from V and 2 from J; bases not matched to a gene: 12. This CDR3 comprises 17 residues. CDR3 in amino acids: CASRLYPVLAGQETQYF. In DNA, the CDR3 is TGTGCCAGCAGGTTATACCCCGTACTAGCGGGACAAGAGACCCAGTACTTC.

The rearrangement uses TRBV19 and TRBJ2-7; D ambiguous. The CDR3 loop spans 15 amino acids. Trimming removed 5 bases at V and 0 bases at J, with 14 bases between. CDR1 and CDR2 (germline): LNHDA, SQIVND (reference sequence). CDR3 sequence reads: CASSPVGLASYEQYF. As DNA, the CDR3 is TGTGCCAGTAGTCCAGTCGGATTAGCCTCCTACGAGCAGTACTTC. Drawing the rest from reference TRBV19 and TRBJ2-7, the complete variable domain is DGGITQSPKYLFRKEGQNVTLSCEQNLNHDAMYWYRQDPGQGLRLIYYSQIVNDFQKGDIAEGYSVSREKKESFPLTVTSAQKNPTAFYLCASSPVGLASYEQYFGPGTRLTVT.

J is TRBJ1-4 and V is TRBV2; unclear D gene. Looked up from germline, CDR1 is SNHLY and CDR2 is FYNNEI. V was pared by 3 bases and J by 4 bases, with 12 bases between. The CDR3 covers 15 residues. The CDR3 DNA reads as TGTGCCAGCAGTGACGGCAGGAGTCGTAATGAAAAACTGTTTTTT. Translating gives CASSDGRSRNEKLFF.

The V and J genes are TRBV9 and TRBJ1-2; 8 nucleotides agree with TRBD1. Trimming cost V 3 bases and J 7 bases; bases outside gene matches: 5. The germline CDR1 and CDR2 sequences are SGDLS and YYNGEE. This CDR3 comprises 13 residues. CDR3 coding DNA: TGTGCCAGCAGCGCGAACACAGGGGGTGGCTACACCTTC. Protein sequence: CASSANTGGGYTF.

The chain employs TRBV19 and TRBJ1-5; D possibly corresponds to TRBD1 (6 bases). Germline V CDR1 and CDR2: LNHDA, SQIVND (reference sequence). CDR3 size: 17 residues. V was clipped by 5 bases and J by 1 base, with 18 bases between them. The CDR3 spells CASSWGGGGISNQPQHF. The CDR3 DNA is TGTGCCAGTAGTTGGGGCGGAGGGGGGATAAGCAATCAGCCCCAGCATTTT.

V and J are TRBV11-2 and TRBJ2-3; D uncertain. The V gene lost 5 bases and the J gene lost 1 base, with 1 base spanning the gap. Germline V gives CDR1 SGHAT, CDR2 FQNNGV. The CDR3 is made up of 11 amino acids. The CDR3 region is CASSRTDTQYF. Here the CDR3 DNA reads TGTGCCAGCAGCCGCACAGATACGCAGTATTTT.